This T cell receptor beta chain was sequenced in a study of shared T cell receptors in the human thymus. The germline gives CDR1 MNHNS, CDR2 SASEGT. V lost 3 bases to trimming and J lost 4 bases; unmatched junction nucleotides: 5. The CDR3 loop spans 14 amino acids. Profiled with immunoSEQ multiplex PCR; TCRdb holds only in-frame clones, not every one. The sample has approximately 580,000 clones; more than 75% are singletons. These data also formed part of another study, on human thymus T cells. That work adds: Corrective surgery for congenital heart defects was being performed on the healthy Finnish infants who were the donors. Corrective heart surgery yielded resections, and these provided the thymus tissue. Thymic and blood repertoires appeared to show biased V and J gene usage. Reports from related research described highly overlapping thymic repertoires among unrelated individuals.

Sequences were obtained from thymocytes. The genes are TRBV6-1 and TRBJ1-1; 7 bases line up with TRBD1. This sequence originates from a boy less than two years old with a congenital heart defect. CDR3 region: CASSDDRVITEAFF. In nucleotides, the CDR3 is TGTGCCAGCAGTGATGACAGGGTGATCACTGAAGCTTTCTTT.